This T cell receptor beta chain originates from a study of T cells in Graves' hyperthyroidism and ophthalmopathy. Graves' hyperthyroidism showing no ophthalmopathy progression within 18 months was considered stable. A patient was excluded if there was uncontrolled infection, other autoimmune disease, pregnancy or lactation. It was 8 to 10 ml of fresh peripheral blood that supplied the PBMCs. It was RNA transcripts that yielded the amplified TCR beta CDR3 regions. Initially, a first-round RT-PCR of the TCR CDR3 employed the HTBI primer set. One entry per CDR3 protein, called by TCRdb with MiXCR from the multiplex PCR reads. Of about 200,000 distinct CDR3 sequences listed, approximately 16% are singletons. This clonotype came up many times. Germline lookup yields CDR1 SGHTA and CDR2 FQGTGA. The CDR3 is 15 amino acids. Trimming took 3 bases from V and 3 from J; bases not matched to a gene: 6.

This rearrangement joins TRBV7-3 to TRBJ2-3, with 7 bases matching TRBD2. The receptor comes from a man aged 40-49 years with Graves' hyperthyroidism. Sequenced material: blood. The CDR3 is CASSFSGGETDTQYF. For the CDR3, the DNA is TGTGCCAGCAGCTTCTCGGGGGGAGAGACAGATACGCAGTATTTT.